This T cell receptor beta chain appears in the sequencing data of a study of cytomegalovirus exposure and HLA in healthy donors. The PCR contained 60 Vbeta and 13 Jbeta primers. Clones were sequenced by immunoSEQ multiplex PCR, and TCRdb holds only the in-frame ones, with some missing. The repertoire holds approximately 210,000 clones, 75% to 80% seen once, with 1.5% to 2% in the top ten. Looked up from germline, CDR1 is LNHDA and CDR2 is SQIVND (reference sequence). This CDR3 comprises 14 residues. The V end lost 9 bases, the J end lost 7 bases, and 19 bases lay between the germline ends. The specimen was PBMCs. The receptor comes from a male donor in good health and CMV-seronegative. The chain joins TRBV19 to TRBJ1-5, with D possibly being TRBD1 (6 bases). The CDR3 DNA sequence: TGTGCCAGCTCGGACACAGGGTTGGGGCAGCCCCAGCATTTT. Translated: CASSDTGLGQPQHF.